This passage covers 23 T cell receptor beta chains from one sample sequenced in a study of identifying expanded T cells in peripheral blood. Assay used: immunoSEQ multiplex PCR; TCRdb lists only in-frame clones, some missing. The sample includes 84,000 or so clones, approximately 91% of them seen just once. The sequenced sample was blood. The receptors stem from a person aged 18 to 75 in good health.

The chain uses TRBV10-3 and TRBJ2-7; 7 bases line up with TRBD1. This CDR3 region has 14 residues. V was pared by 5 bases and J by 4 bases, with 8 bases of the junction left unmatched. Germline CDR1 is ENHRY and CDR2 is SYGVKD. The CDR3: CAISPWDSPYEQYF. The CDR3 DNA follows: TGTGCCATCAGTCCATGGGACAGCCCTTACGAGCAGTACTTC.

The chain combines TRBV5-1 with TRBJ2-1; 11 positions match TRBD2. Losses at the gene ends were 0 bases for V and 5 bases for J; bases not matched to a gene: 7. Germline CDR1 reads SGHRS; CDR2 reads YFSETQ. This CDR3 has 17 residues. CDR3 residues: CASSLGPGLAANNEQFF. CDR3 DNA sequence: TGCGCCAGCAGCTTGGGTCCGGGACTAGCGGCTAACAATGAGCAGTTCTTC.

The CDR3 DNA reads as TGTGCCATCAGTGATCCTTCGGGACGGACGTACAATGAGCAGTTCTTC. This gives the protein CAISDPSGRTYNEQFF. V and J are TRBV10-3 and TRBJ2-1; D is possibly TRBD1 or TRBD2 (5 bases each). V was trimmed by 3 bases and J by 4 bases, leaving 16 bases between them. CDR3 length equals 16 residues. CDR1 is ENHRY, CDR2 SYGVKD, per germline.

The chain employs TRBV4-3 and TRBJ2-7, with a weak D call TRBD2 (5 bases). Germline V gives CDR1 LGHNA, CDR2 YSLEER. The CDR3 has 13 amino acids. Trimming stripped 4 bases from V and 2 bases from J, with 9 bases between. CDR3 bases: TGCGCCAGCAGCCCGGGGAGAGCCTACGAGCAGTACTTC. As protein: CASSPGRAYEQYF.

The CDR3 spells CASMLAGVTTQYF. DNA for the CDR3: TGTGCCAGCATGTTAGCGGGGGTGACGACCCAGTACTTC. The chain joins TRBV28 to TRBJ2-5, with 9 bases identical to TRBD2. Germline-derived CDR1 and CDR2 are MDHEN and SYDVKM. The V and J ends lost 7 bases and 7 bases, in that order; junction bases with no gene match: 7. The CDR3 length is 13 residues.

About this clone itself: The germline gene is not matched at one end of the junction; a read error may be the cause. Other DNA sequences within the sample encode an identical CDR3. The V and J genes are TRBV10-2 and TRBJ1-1; TRBD1 might be the D (6 bases). The CDR3 is 14 amino acids. Looked up from germline, CDR1 is WSHSY and CDR2 is SAAADI. CDR3 nucleotide sequence: TGCGCCAGCGCCGCAAGGGGGGAGGTGACTGAAGCTTTTTTT. It yields the protein CASAARGEVTEAFF.

This rearrangement joins TRBV5-3 to TRBJ2-7; 10 bases map to TRBD2. TRBV5-3 is an open reading frame, and its role is uncertain. The CDR3 runs 15 residues. The junction had 15 bases not matched to a gene; V was cut back by 8 bases and J by 7 bases. The CDR3 is CASSRRASGSGEQYF. CDR3 DNA sequence: TGTGCCAGCAGCCGACGGGCTAGCGGGAGTGGTGAGCAGTACTTC.

The genes are TRBV4-3 and TRBJ2-7, with 8 bases aligning to TRBD2. In germline, CDR1 is LGHNA, CDR2 YSLEER. The CDR3 consists of 15 residues. V was pared by 1 base and J by 5 bases, with 7 bases of the junction left unmatched. The CDR3, as DNA: TGCGCCAGCAGCCAAGCCACTAGCGGACGGGACGAGCAGTACTTC. This sequence encodes CASSQATSGRDEQYF.

This rearrangement joins TRBV7-2 to TRBJ2-3, with D maybe TRBD2 (6 bases). V was cut by 6 bases and J by 4 bases, with 17 bases left in between. CDR3 size: 15 residues. The V gene's germline CDR1 is SGHTA and CDR2 FQGNSA. CDR3 sequence: CASRGRNVGSDTQYF. CDR3 bases: TGTGCCAGCAGGGGGAGGAATGTTGGTTCAGATACGCAGTATTTT.

This rearrangement joins TRBV10-3 to TRBJ2-5, with D tentatively TRBD1 (6 bases). The V end lost 3 bases, the J end lost 2 bases, and 7 bases lay between the germline ends. This CDR3 is 13 amino acids long. Looked up from germline, CDR1 is ENHRY and CDR2 is SYGVKD. CDR3 nucleotide sequence: TGTGCCATCAGTGAAGGGGGACAAGAGACCCAGTACTTC. Protein product: CAISEGGQETQYF.

This rearrangement joins TRBV6-5 to TRBJ2-3; TRBD2 is a possible D gene (5 bases). Looked up from germline, CDR1 is MNHEY and CDR2 is SVGAGI. The CDR3 sequence is 12 residues long. The DNA for the CDR3 is TGTGTTCGAGGGAGTACCCTTGGTACGCAGTATTTT. Amino acids: CVRGSTLGTQYF.

The count of this clone is one. The CDR3 nucleotides read TGCAGTGCTAGAGTTGGCTATGGCTACACCTTC. This translates into CSARVGYGYTF. The chain uses TRBV20-1 and TRBJ1-2; no definite D call. The CDR3 totals 11 residues. CDR1 and CDR2 from the germline V gene are DFQATT and SNEGSKA (reference sequence). The ends were cut back, 1 base at V and 4 bases at J, with 4 bases in the middle.

This clone has more than one count but fewer than ten. The gene calls are TRBV4-3 and TRBJ2-2; maybe TRBD1 (5 bases). Trimming removed 1 base from V and 2 bases from J, with 8 bases in between. The CDR3 extends over 15 amino acids. From germline, CDR1 is LGHNA and CDR2 YSLEER. For the CDR3, the DNA is TGCGCCAGCAGCCAAGTCCAGGGAAACACCGGGGAGCTGTTTTTT. Its translation: CASSQVQGNTGELFF.

This sequence joins TRBV7-8 and TRBJ2-7; D gene uncertain. Deletions cut 2 bases from V and 2 bases from J, with 10 bases between. The CDR3 has 14 amino acids. Germline V CDR1 and CDR2: SGHVS, FQNEAQ. The CDR3 here is CASSLTGLAYEQYF. The CDR3 bases are TGTGCCAGCAGCTTAACCGGGCTCGCCTACGAGCAGTACTTC.

The CDR3 DNA follows: TGTGCCTCACTCGGGCAGGCAGATGGCTACACCTTC. Translation: CASLGQADGYTF. The rearrangement links TRBV2 to TRBJ1-2, with no clear D. This CDR3 is 12 amino acids long. The V end lost 11 bases, the J end lost 6 bases, and 16 bases lay between the germline ends. Germline V gives CDR1 SNHLY, CDR2 FYNNEI.

This chain uses TRBV28 with TRBJ1-1; 10 bases align to TRBD1. Germline lookup yields CDR1 MDHEN and CDR2 SYDVKM. V lost 5 bases to trimming and J lost 3 bases; unmatched junction nucleotides: 6. The CDR3 has 15 residues. The chain's CDR3 is CASSTRQGADTEAFF. The DNA of the CDR3 is TGTGCCAGCAGTACCCGACAGGGGGCCGACACTGAAGCTTTCTTT.

V and J are TRBV6-6 and TRBJ2-3; D may be TRBD1 (5 bases). Germline V lookup: CDR1 MNHNY, CDR2 SVGAGI (reference sequence). The length of the CDR3 is 16 residues. V dropped 5 bases and J dropped 0 bases, with 15 bases sitting between them. Here the CDR3 DNA reads TGTGCCAGCAGTAGACCTAAGGGGATTAGCACAGATACGCAGTATTTT. It is translated as CASSRPKGISTDTQYF.

The rearrangement uses TRBV4-1 and TRBJ2-7; D assignment may be TRBD1 or TRBD2 (5 bases each). The germline V gene has CDR1 MGHRA and CDR2 YSYEKL. The CDR3 length is 15 residues. V lost 3 bases to trimming and J lost 0 bases, with 12 bases between them. The CDR3 DNA is TGCGCCAGCAGCCACCGAGGGGATGGCTCCTACGAGCAGTACTTC. Translated, it gives CASSHRGDGSYEQYF.

The chain links TRBV7-3 to TRBJ1-5; TRBD1 aligns across 7 bases. Germline loops: CDR1 SGHTA, CDR2 FQGTGA. V was clipped by 5 bases and J by 4 bases; unmatched bases: 8. The CDR3 is made up of 15 amino acids. The CDR3 nucleotides are TGTGCCAGCAGCACCCGACAGGGAGGAAATCAGCCCCAGCATTTT. Its translation is CASSTRQGGNQPQHF.

The chain couples TRBV2 to TRBJ1-1; D perhaps matches TRBD1 (5 bases). CDR1 SNHLY and CDR2 FYNNEI come from the germline V gene. The CDR3 runs 13 residues. V gave up 7 bases and J gave up 1 base, with 10 bases separating them. For the CDR3, the DNA is TGTGCCAGCAAATTGGGACGGAACACTGAAGCTTTCTTT. It specifies CASKLGRNTEAFF.

This rearrangement joins TRBV19 to TRBJ1-2; D gene ambiguous. There are 12 residues in the CDR3. The germline V gene has CDR1 LNHDA and CDR2 SQIVND (reference sequence). V lost 9 bases and J 8 bases, leaving 16 bases between the germline ends. CDR3 loop: CASVGEAWGYTF. CDR3 sequence (DNA): TGTGCCAGCGTCGGGGAGGCGTGGGGCTACACCTTC.

The chain combines TRBV6-5 with TRBJ2-3; 10 nucleotides agree with TRBD1. CDR3 length equals 14 residues. CDR1 is MNHEY and CDR2 is SVGAGI in the germline V gene. J lost 8 bases, V lost 4 bases, and 6 bases had no gene match. CDR3 region: CASSSWDRGGTQYF. The CDR3, as DNA: TGTGCCAGCAGTTCCTGGGACAGGGGAGGTACGCAGTATTTT.

The chain links TRBV5-1 to TRBJ2-2, with TRBD1 identical over 8 bases. The CDR3 runs 15 residues. V was pared by 4 bases and J by 3 bases, with 5 bases of the junction left unmatched. Germline CDR1 reads SGHRS; CDR2 reads YFSETQ. CDR3 loop: CASSRQGTYTGELFF. The CDR3 region has the DNA TGCGCCAGCAGCCGACAGGGGACATACACCGGGGAGCTGTTTTTT. Variable domain in full (rest from reference TRBV5-1 and TRBJ2-2): KAGVTQTPRYLIKTRGQQVTLSCSPISGHRSVSWYQQTPGQGLQFLFEYFSETQRNKGNFPGRFSGRQFSNSRSEMNVSTLELGDSALYLCASSRQGTYTGELFFGEGSRLTVL.